The 17 T cell receptor beta chains below all came from one sample that was sequenced in a study of T cells in Graves' hyperthyroidism and ophthalmopathy. Amplified TCR beta CDR3 regions came from RNA transcripts. In the first-round RT-PCR of the TCR CDR3, the HTBI primer set was used. TCRdb passed the multiplex PCR reads through MiXCR, listing each CDR3 protein once. The sample lists about 640,000 distinct CDR3 sequences, 20% occurring once. Sample: blood. The receptors originated from a man between 25 and 39 years old with Graves' ophthalmopathy.

The CDR3, as DNA: TGCAGTGCTACAAAACTAGCGGGAGGGCCCCGATCCTCCTACGAGCAGTACTTC. Translated: CSATKLAGGPRSSYEQYF. The chain has TRBV20-1 and TRBJ2-7; TRBD2 matches at 13 bases. CDR1 is DFQATT and CDR2 is SNEGSKA in the germline V gene (reference sequence). V gave up 4 bases and J gave up 0 bases; unmatched junction bases: 12. The CDR3 is 18 residues long.

The rearrangement uses TRBV9 and TRBJ2-1; no firm D call. The CDR3 runs 13 residues. The germline gives CDR1 SGDLS, CDR2 YYNGEE. Trimming took off 3 bases at V and 2 bases at J, with 6 bases between the two ends. For the CDR3, the DNA is TGTGCCAGCAGCGCTACCGCCTACAATGAGCAGTTCTTC. Translated, it gives CASSATAYNEQFF.

This clonotype was observed at least ten times. The chain is built from TRBV7-8 and TRBJ2-3; 12 bases are a match to TRBD2. CDR1 is SGHVS, CDR2 FQNEAQ, per germline. The V gene end was trimmed by 5 bases and the J gene end by 5 bases; junction bases not matched to a gene: 8. The CDR3 has 16 residues. The CDR3 region is CASSQILAGGGDTQYF. CDR3 bases: TGTGCCAGCAGCCAGATACTAGCGGGAGGCGGAGATACGCAGTATTTT.

This clonotype was picked up many times. The chain has TRBV15 and TRBJ2-5; TRBD1 matches 9 bases. CDR3 length equals 14 residues. After removal of 6 bases from V and 4 bases from J, the junction contained 6 bases not matched to a gene. Germline CDR1 and CDR2: LNHNV and YYDKDF (reference sequence). CDR3 bases: TGTGCCACCAGTCCGGGACAGGGCGGAGAGACCCAGTACTTC. Amino acids: CATSPGQGGETQYF.

This clonotype has just a few counts. The chain links TRBV28 to TRBJ2-3, with a weak D call TRBD2 (6 bases). This CDR3 contains 14 residues. In germline, CDR1 is MDHEN, CDR2 SYDVKM. Trimming took 8 bases from V and 5 from J, leaving 17 bases between them. CDR3 bases: TGTGCCAGCCGGTTGCCGGGAGAGGTAGATACGCAGTATTTT. Translation gives CASRLPGEVDTQYF.

Only a few counts were recorded for this clonotype. The chain recombines TRBV19 with TRBJ2-7, with TRBD2 identical over 14 bases. The germline CDR1 and CDR2 sequences are LNHDA and SQIVND (reference sequence). Trimming at V came to 6 bases and at J to 3 bases, leaving 19 bases not matched to a gene. CDR3 length: 20 residues. In nucleotides, the CDR3 is TGTGCCAGTAGCCGCCGTCCAGGGACTAGCGGGAGAGGAAGGGACTACGAGCAGTACTTC. It encodes CASSRRPGTSGRGRDYEQYF.

The V call is TRBV11-2, the J call TRBJ2-7, with D perhaps matching TRBD2 (5 bases). CDR1 is SGHAT, CDR2 FQNNGV, per germline. Trimming left V 3 bases short and J 3 bases short, with 9 bases between. The CDR3 runs to 13 residues. The CDR3 protein is CASSFASFYEQYF. The DNA for the CDR3 is TGTGCCAGCAGCTTCGCTAGCTTCTACGAGCAGTACTTC.

This clonotype was recorded at least ten times. V usage is TRBV11-2 and J usage is TRBJ2-7; TRBD1 or TRBD2 may be the D gene (5 bases each). Germline loops: CDR1 SGHAT, CDR2 FQNNGV. There are 13 residues in the CDR3. Trimming cost V 5 bases and J 7 bases, with 15 bases left between them. CDR3 residues: CASSVDLAGEQYF. The CDR3, as DNA: TGTGCCAGCAGCGTGGACTTGGCAGGGGAGCAGTACTTC.

The rearrangement uses TRBV11-2 and TRBJ2-1; D not resolved. Germline V gene lookup returns CDR1 SGHAT and CDR2 FQNNGV. The CDR3 runs 14 residues. The germline V and J ends were trimmed by 5 bases and 4 bases, with 12 bases remaining between them. Here the CDR3 DNA reads TGTGCCAGCAGCGTGGTACAACGTTACAATGAGCAGTTCTTC. It is translated as CASSVVQRYNEQFF.

The rearrangement uses TRBV6-1 and TRBJ2-1; 14 bases agree with TRBD2. Germline CDR1 MNHNS, CDR2 SASEGT. This CDR3 spans 15 amino acids. Unmatched junction bases numbered 6, after V lost 6 bases and J lost 8 bases. The CDR3 here is CASRGTSGRAYEQFF. The CDR3 DNA sequence: TGTGCCAGCAGGGGGACTAGCGGGAGAGCCTATGAGCAGTTCTTC.

This clonotype was observed at least ten times. The chain recombines TRBV12-3 or TRBV12-4 with TRBJ2-1; D call uncertain. The CDR3 extends over 12 amino acids. V was cut by 5 bases and J by 6 bases, with 8 bases left in between. The CDR3 is CASSTRFNEQFF. The CDR3 DNA reads as TGTGCCAGCAGTACGAGGTTCAATGAGCAGTTCTTC.

The sample holds a few counts of this clonotype. V and J are TRBV10-3 and TRBJ2-5; 8 bases align to TRBD2. Looked up from germline, CDR1 is ENHRY and CDR2 is SYGVKD. There are 13 residues in the CDR3. The V segment lost 10 bases and the J segment 3 bases; nucleotides outside the gene matches: 7. CDR3 nucleotides: TGTGCCACCCTCCGAGCGGGAGAAGAGACCCAGTACTTC. Its protein is CATLRAGEETQYF.

This clonotype was recorded many times. The V and J genes are TRBV20-1 and TRBJ1-2, with no clear D. CDR3 length: 14 amino acids. V lost 3 bases and J lost 0, with 11 bases in between. The germline CDR1 and CDR2 sequences are DFQATT and SNEGSKA (reference sequence). The CDR3 nucleotides are TGCAGTGCTAGGGTACAGTTAGCTAACTATGGCTACACCTTC. Its translation is CSARVQLANYGYTF.

The chain combines TRBV18 with TRBJ1-3; D gene ambiguous. The CDR3 length is 16 residues. Trimming pared 0 bases from V and 0 bases from J, leaving 9 bases between. CDR1 and CDR2 from the germline V gene are KGHSH and LQKENI. In nucleotides, the CDR3 is TGTGCCAGCTCACCACCAAGCGCCTACTCTGGAAACACCATATATTTT. Translation: CASSPPSAYSGNTIYF.

The rearrangement joins TRBV6-2 or TRBV6-3 to TRBJ1-5, with D possibly being TRBD1 (5 bases). With 7 bases removed from V and 6 bases from J, the gap between germline ends came to 28 bases. CDR1 and CDR2 from the germline V gene are MNHEY and SVGEGT. This CDR3 comprises 18 residues. CDR3 region: CASKDQDYIVGASQPQHF. CDR3 nucleotides: TGTGCCAGCAAGGATCAAGATTACATCGTCGGGGCAAGTCAGCCCCAGCATTTT.

The table lists this clonotype with a few counts. The CDR3 DNA reads TGTGCCAGTAGTATATCGGCCTCGGCAGGGTATGGCTACACCTTC. This translates into CASSISASAGYGYTF. V gene TRBV19 combines with J gene TRBJ1-2; a possible D gene is TRBD1 (5 bases). The CDR3 extends over 15 amino acids. Germline CDR1 reads LNHDA; CDR2 reads SQIVND (reference sequence). V lost 2 bases to trimming and J lost 5 bases, with 15 bases between them.

The chain uses TRBV19 and TRBJ2-7; D could derive from TRBD1 or TRBD2 (5 bases each). Between the trimmed V and J ends, which lost 0 bases and 2 bases, there was a span of 14 bases. From germline, CDR1 is LNHDA and CDR2 SQIVND (reference sequence). This CDR3 spans 16 amino acids. The CDR3 region is CASSIDLFGATYEQYF. The CDR3 DNA follows: TGTGCCAGTAGTATAGATCTATTCGGGGCCACCTACGAGCAGTACTTC.